Described below is a single TCR beta chain sequence and its context. Germline loops: CDR1 MNHNS, CDR2 SASEGT. The CDR3 length is 15 residues. V trimming: 2 bases; J trimming: 6 bases; junction bases outside the gene matches: 4. The data were taken from a study of blood T cell repertoires in COVID-19. The protocol was immunoSEQ multiplex PCR, while the TCRdb copy is restricted to in-frame clones and leaves out a portion. The data contain roughly 40,000 clones, around 80% of them singletons. Sequencing used peripheral blood. The chain joins TRBV6-1 to TRBJ2-3, with 11 bases aligning to TRBD2. This clonotype originated in a man aged 80 or over with acute or convalescent COVID-19. The CDR3 DNA sequence: TGTGCCAGCAGTGAAATAGCGGGGGGGCCCGATACGCAGTATTTT. Translated: CASSEIAGGPDTQYF.